This entry concerns a single T cell receptor (beta chain). The data are from a study of shared clonotypes between healthy human individuals. Produced via immunoSEQ multiplex PCR; TCRdb's table is partial and in-frame only. This sample has 2 million to 3 million clones, with more than 85% found just once. Trimming cost V 3 bases and J 0 bases; bases outside gene matches: 6. CDR1 and CDR2 (germline): MDHEN, SYDVKM. The CDR3 contains 17 residues. This chain links TRBV28 with TRBJ2-4, with 9 bases identical to TRBD1. The receptor was derived from a man aged 18 to 29 in good health. Some clones in this sample may be carry-over from other donors' samples. Sequencing input: naive CD4+ T cells from PBMCs. Subset given: CD45RA+ positively selected. As DNA, the CDR3 is TGTGCCAGCAGTTTTTCTGGGACAGGGCTAGCCAAAAACATTCAGTACTTC. Translating gives CASSFSGTGLAKNIQYF.